This TCR beta chain stems from a study of CD8 T cells in ankylosing spondylitis. General study findings and limits: One TCR beta motif, made up of several highly homologous variants, appeared characteristic of ankylosing spondylitis blood. The clones that were linked to disease were reported to be significantly enriched in matched synovial fluid samples from ankylosing spondylitis patients.

Many counts were recorded for this clonotype. Antigen specificity is unknown. One entry per CDR3 protein, called by TCRdb with MiXCR from the 5' RACE reads. This table holds approximately 300,000 distinct CDR3 sequences, around 8% found once. Germline V gene sequence: CDR1 MNHEY, CDR2 SMNVEV (reference sequence). V was cut by 0 bases and J by 5 bases, with 13 bases left in between. The CDR3 spans 15 residues. The chain has TRBV27 and TRBJ1-2, with D perhaps matching TRBD1 (5 bases). The sequence came from a male donor with ankylosing spondylitis. Sequencing was performed on blood, either unsorted or a sorted T cell fraction (not recorded which). The CDR3 sequence is CASSLSEGFYYGYTF. Written as DNA, the CDR3 is TGTGCCAGCAGTTTATCGGAGGGGTTTTATTATGGCTACACCTTC.